A single sample gave rise to the 9 T cell receptor beta chains below, sequenced in a study of identical twins. Via MiXCR, TCRdb re-called the 5' RACE reads, giving one row per CDR3 protein. The sample gives 450,000 or so distinct CDR3 sequences, 20% to 25% of which show up once; over 2.5% is in the top ten. These records were also assigned to another study, of T cells expressing NK-cell markers.

Sequencing was carried out using CD4+ T cells sorted from blood. The receptor set was obtained from a woman between 18 and 29 years old in good health.

In its sample, this clonotype was seen many times. V usage is TRBV7-3 and J usage is TRBJ1-1; D ambiguous. This CDR3 has 13 amino acids. Trimming pared 1 base from V and 0 bases from J, leaving 3 bases between. Germline CDR1 SGHTA, CDR2 FQGTGA. CDR3 sequence reads: CASSLRMNTEAFF. For the CDR3, the DNA is TGTGCCAGCAGCTTAAGGATGAACACTGAAGCTTTCTTT.

The table lists this clonotype with a few counts. V gene TRBV5-1 combines with J gene TRBJ2-1; maybe TRBD1 (5 bases). V shed 5 bases and J shed 9 bases, with 9 bases lying between them. The CDR3 has 11 amino acids. In germline, CDR1 is SGHRS, CDR2 YFSETQ. The DNA for the CDR3 is TGCGCCAGCAGTAAGGGGCCTGAGCAGTTCTTC. Amino acid sequence: CASSKGPEQFF.

The chain is built from TRBV6-1 and TRBJ2-7; TRBD1 or TRBD2 may be the D gene (5 bases each). V lost 11 bases and J 10 bases, leaving 27 bases between the germline ends. The CDR3 is 14 residues long. Germline V gene data show CDR1 as MNHNS and CDR2 as SASEGT. The DNA of the CDR3 is TGTGCCGTTCGGACTCGGGACGAATCAATTATACAGTACTTC. This gives the protein CAVRTRDESIIQYF.

This chain uses TRBV20-1 with TRBJ1-2; D is ambiguous. The CDR3 consists of 13 residues. The V end lost 0 bases, the J end lost 5 bases, and 10 bases lay between the germline ends. Germline CDR1 is DFQATT and CDR2 is SNEGSKA (reference sequence). Here the CDR3 reads CSARDQSAYGYTF. The CDR3 nucleotides read TGCAGTGCTAGAGATCAATCCGCTTATGGCTACACCTTC.

This chain uses TRBV5-1 with TRBJ1-2; tentative D call: TRBD1 (5 bases). The CDR3 loop spans 16 amino acids. Trimming pared 3 bases from V and 4 bases from J, leaving 19 bases between. Germline CDR1 and CDR2: SGHRS and YFSETQ. CDR3 sequence reads: CASSSSVGTLVYGYTF. The CDR3 coding sequence is TGCGCCAGCAGCTCTTCGGTGGGGACCCTTGTCTATGGCTACACCTTC.

This chain links TRBV5-5 with TRBJ1-1; TRBD1 might be the D (5 bases). The V end was cut by 6 bases, the J end by 6 bases, with 21 bases between. Germline V gives CDR1 SGHKS, CDR2 YYEKEE (reference sequence). The CDR3 contains 15 residues. CDR3 DNA sequence: TGTGCCAGCATCGGGAACCCAGGGTTAACTTCTGAAGCTTTCTTT. This codes for CASIGNPGLTSEAFF. Full variable domain (outside the CDR3, taken from reference TRBV5-5 and TRBJ1-1): DAGVTQSPTHLIKTRGQQVTLRCSPISGHKSVSWYQQVLGQGPQFIFQYYEKEERGRGNFPDRFSARQFPNYSSELNVNALLLGDSALYLCASIGNPGLTSEAFFGQGTRLTVV.

This rearrangement joins TRBV12-3 or TRBV12-4 to TRBJ2-4; D gene uncertain. The V end was cut by 4 bases, the J end by 0 bases, with 7 bases between. CDR3 size: 14 residues. The DNA for the CDR3 is TGTGCCAGCAGTTCGACGTCAGCCAAAAACATTCAGTACTTC. It encodes CASSSTSAKNIQYF.

CDR3: CASSFGQGPRGYTF. The DNA of the CDR3 is TGCGCCAGCAGCTTCGGACAGGGGCCGAGGGGCTACACCTTC. The J gene is TRBJ1-2, the V gene TRBV5-1; 9 bases map to TRBD1. The CDR3 is made up of 14 amino acids. V lost 2 bases to trimming and J lost 8 bases; unmatched junction nucleotides: 7. The V gene's germline CDR1 is SGHRS and CDR2 YFSETQ.

V gene TRBV4-3 combines with J gene TRBJ2-7; no definite D call. The germline V and J ends were trimmed by 1 base and 2 bases, with 12 bases remaining between them. The CDR3 spans 15 residues. Germline CDR1 and CDR2: LGHNA and YSLEER. This CDR3 reads CASSQGLLRTYEQYF. CDR3 DNA sequence: TGCGCCAGCAGCCAAGGACTCCTTCGGACCTACGAGCAGTACTTC.